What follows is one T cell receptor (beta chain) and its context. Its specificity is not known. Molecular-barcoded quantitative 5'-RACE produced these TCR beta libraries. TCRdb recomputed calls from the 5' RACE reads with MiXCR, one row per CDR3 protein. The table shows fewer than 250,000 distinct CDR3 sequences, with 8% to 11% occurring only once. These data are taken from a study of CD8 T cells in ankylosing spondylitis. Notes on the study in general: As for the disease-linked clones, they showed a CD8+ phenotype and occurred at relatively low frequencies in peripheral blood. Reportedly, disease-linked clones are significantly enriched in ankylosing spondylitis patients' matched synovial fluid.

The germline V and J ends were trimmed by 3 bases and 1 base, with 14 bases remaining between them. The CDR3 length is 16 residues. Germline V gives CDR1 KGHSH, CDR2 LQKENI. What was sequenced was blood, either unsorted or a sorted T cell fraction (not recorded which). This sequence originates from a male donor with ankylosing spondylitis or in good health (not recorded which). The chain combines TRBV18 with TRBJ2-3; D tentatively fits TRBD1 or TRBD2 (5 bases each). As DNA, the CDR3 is TGTGCCAGCTCACCGATACTAGGGGCCGGCACAGATACGCAGTATTTT. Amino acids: CASSPILGAGTDTQYF. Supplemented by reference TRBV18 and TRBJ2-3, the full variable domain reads NAGVMQNPRHLVRRRGQEARLRCSPMKGHSHVYWYRQLPEEGLKFMVYLQKENIIDESGMPKERFSAEFPKEGPSILRIQQVVRGDSAAYFCASSPILGAGTDTQYFGPGTRLTVL.